Below are 17 T cell receptor beta chains sequenced from a single sample in a study of blood T cell repertoires in COVID-19. Here immunoSEQ multiplex PCR was the method, and the copy in TCRdb shows in-frame clones only, minus some. The sample holds 200,000 to 250,000 clones, 80% to 90% seen once. Sequenced input: PBMCs or T cells enriched from blood (not recorded which). These receptors were obtained from a woman aged 18-29 years in a cohort exposed to, infected with or recovered from COVID-19 (not recorded which).

The gene calls are TRBV4-1 and TRBJ2-2; TRBD1 agrees at 8 bases. The J segment lost 1 base and the V segment lost 5 bases, leaving 9 bases of the junction unmatched. From germline, CDR1 is MGHRA and CDR2 YSYEKL. This CDR3 contains 17 residues. CDR3 sequence (DNA): TGCGCCAGCAGCTCGCCTCTCGGGACAGGGAACACCGGGGAGCTGTTTTTT. It encodes CASSSPLGTGNTGELFF.

This clone has only one observation. This chain connects TRBV28 to TRBJ2-1; D not resolved. V was shortened by 5 bases and J by 2 bases, with 10 bases between the two germline ends. The CDR3 covers 14 residues. Germline lookup yields CDR1 MDHEN and CDR2 SYDVKM. Here the CDR3 DNA reads TGTGCCAGCAGTCCCCCTCGGGCCTACAATGAGCAGTTCTTC. This encodes CASSPPRAYNEQFF.

V gene TRBV5-6 combines with J gene TRBJ1-2, with D maybe TRBD1 (6 bases). Deletions cut 3 bases from V and 4 bases from J, with 13 bases between. The CDR3 loop spans 14 amino acids. Per the germline V gene, CDR1 is SGHDT and CDR2 is YYEEEE. The CDR3 DNA follows: TGTGCCAGCAGCTGGGTGGACAGCACCTATGGCTACACCTTC. It translates to CASSWVDSTYGYTF.

The chain is built from TRBV3-1 (or the pseudogene TRBV3-2) and TRBJ1-1, with D possibly matching TRBD1 (6 bases). Germline V gene sequence: CDR1 LGHDT, CDR2 YNNKEL (reference sequence). The CDR3 spans 12 residues. Trimming removed 0 bases from V and 10 bases from J, with 9 bases in between. CDR3 sequence (DNA): TGTGCCAGCAGCCAAGAAGGGGGTCGAGCTTTCTTT. This gives the protein CASSQEGGRAFF.

The chain couples TRBV18 to TRBJ2-7; D gene uncertain. V shed 6 bases and J shed 2 bases, with 17 bases lying between them. The CDR3 length is 15 residues. Per germline, CDR1 KGHSH and CDR2 LQKENI. The CDR3 nucleotides are TGTGCCAGCTCGCCGAAGACTGGATTGACCTACGAGCAGTACTTC. It is translated as CASSPKTGLTYEQYF.

This clone was seen a single time. CDR3 amino acids: CASSPTARATEAFF. CDR3 nucleotides: TGTGCCAGCTCACCAACGGCCAGGGCCACTGAAGCTTTCTTT. The chain uses TRBV18 and TRBJ1-1, with D possibly being TRBD1 (5 bases). From germline, CDR1 is KGHSH and CDR2 LQKENI. The length of the CDR3 is 14 residues. Between the trimmed V and J ends, which lost 2 bases and 4 bases, there was a span of 11 bases.

The J gene is TRBJ1-2, the V gene TRBV18; D gene ambiguous. CDR3 size: 14 residues. Germline CDR1 is KGHSH and CDR2 is LQKENI. Between the trimmed V and J ends, which lost 1 base and 5 bases, there was a span of 11 bases. CDR3 sequence (DNA): TGTGCCAGCTCACCACAGGGAGTGAAATATGGCTACACCTTC. Translation: CASSPQGVKYGYTF.

This chain links TRBV6-1 with TRBJ1-2; 7 bases are shared with TRBD1. The J segment lost 6 bases and the V segment lost 2 bases, leaving 9 bases of the junction unmatched. The CDR3 contains 15 residues. Germline V lookup: CDR1 MNHNS, CDR2 SASEGT. CDR3 in amino acids: CASSELPRDSNGYTF. As DNA, the CDR3 is TGTGCCAGCAGTGAACTACCCCGGGACAGCAATGGCTACACCTTC.

The chain recombines TRBV18 with TRBJ1-4, with TRBD1 identical over 7 bases. This CDR3 has 14 residues. The V gene end was trimmed by 2 bases and the J gene end by 5 bases; junction bases not matched to a gene: 2. Germline CDR1 reads KGHSH; CDR2 reads LQKENI. CDR3 in DNA: TGTGCCAGCTCACCAGGGACAGCGAATGAAAAACTGTTTTTT. Translating it yields CASSPGTANEKLFF.

The V call is TRBV18, the J call TRBJ2-7; 7 nucleotides agree with TRBD1. CDR3 length: 14 amino acids. Germline values: CDR1 KGHSH, CDR2 LQKENI. With V trimmed by 3 bases and J by 2 bases, 4 bases remained unmatched. The CDR3 coding sequence is TGTGCCAGCTCACCCCAGGACAGGACCTACGAGCAGTACTTC. Amino acid sequence: CASSPQDRTYEQYF.

The V call is TRBV25-1, the J call TRBJ1-1; D is ambiguous. CDR1 and CDR2 from the germline V gene are MGHDK and SYGVNS. The CDR3 contains 13 residues. V lost 4 bases, J lost 1 base, and 7 bases lay in between. Written as DNA, the CDR3 is TGTGCCAGCAGTGCCAGACAGAACACTGAAGCTTTCTTT. It codes for CASSARQNTEAFF. Looking up the rest from reference TRBV25-1 and TRBJ1-1 gives the full variable domain: EADIYQTPRYLVIGTGKKITLECSQTMGHDKMYWYQQDPGMELHLIHYSYGVNSTEKGDLSSESTVSRIRTEHFPLTLESARPSHTSQYLCASSARQNTEAFFGQGTRLTVV.

The sample holds a few counts of this clone. The chain couples TRBV19 to TRBJ2-2, with D possibly TRBD1 on 6 matching bases. V was cut by 8 bases and J by 5 bases, with 9 bases left in between. The CDR3 has 12 residues. Germline values: CDR1 LNHDA, CDR2 SQIVND (reference sequence). This chain's CDR3 is CASRQETGELFF. The CDR3 DNA reads TGTGCCAGTCGACAGGAAACCGGGGAGCTGTTTTTT.

In DNA form, the CDR3 reads TGTGCCAGCAGTTCCACAGGGCACTCACCCCTCCACTTT. It codes for CASSSTGHSPLHF. The V gene is TRBV12-3 or TRBV12-4, the J gene TRBJ1-6; D possibly corresponds to TRBD1 (6 bases). The CDR3 has 13 amino acids. Deletions cut 4 bases from V and 10 bases from J, with 11 bases between.

The chain employs TRBV9 and TRBJ1-5; no clear D gene. The CDR3 runs 13 residues. The V gene's germline CDR1 is SGDLS and CDR2 YYNGEE. V dropped 3 bases and J dropped 7 bases, with 11 bases sitting between them. CDR3 DNA sequence: TGTGCCAGCAGCGAGGCGGGAGAACAGCCCCAGCATTTT. Translating it yields CASSEAGEQPQHF.

The V call is TRBV13, the J call TRBJ1-3; weak D call: TRBD1 (5 bases). The CDR3 has 14 amino acids. Trimming took off 5 bases at V and 7 bases at J, with 15 bases between the two ends. Germline V lookup: CDR1 PRHDT, CDR2 FYEKMQ (reference sequence). The CDR3 sequence is CASSTLSGTNTIYF. Written as DNA, the CDR3 is TGTGCCAGCAGCACCCTTTCAGGGACTAACACCATATATTTT.

The genes are TRBV18 and TRBJ1-4, with D possibly TRBD1 on 6 matching bases. Germline CDR1 is KGHSH and CDR2 is LQKENI. V lost 1 base, J lost 7 bases, and 13 bases lay in between. The CDR3 is made up of 15 amino acids. DNA of the CDR3: TGTGCCAGCTCACCACAAGGGGGTCCGGGTGAAAAACTGTTTTTT. Its translation: CASSPQGGPGEKLFF.

This clone was recorded once. V and J are TRBV15 and TRBJ2-4; TRBD2 matches at 10 bases. V shed 0 bases, J shed 2 bases, and the junction held 13 bases outside the gene matches. CDR3 length equals 20 residues. In germline, CDR1 is LNHNV, CDR2 YYDKDF (reference sequence). CDR3 sequence (DNA): TGTGCCACCAGCAGAGATCGGGTAGCGGGAGGTCTCAGGCCCAAAAACATTCAGTACTTC. Its protein is CATSRDRVAGGLRPKNIQYF. The full variable domain, with the rest looked up from reference TRBV15 and TRBJ2-4, is DAMVIQNPRYQVTQFGKPVTLSCSQTLNHNVMYWYQQKSSQAPKLLFHYYDKDFNNEADTPDNFQSRRPNTSFCFLDIRSPGLGDTAMYLCATSRDRVAGGLRPKNIQYFGAGTRLSVL.